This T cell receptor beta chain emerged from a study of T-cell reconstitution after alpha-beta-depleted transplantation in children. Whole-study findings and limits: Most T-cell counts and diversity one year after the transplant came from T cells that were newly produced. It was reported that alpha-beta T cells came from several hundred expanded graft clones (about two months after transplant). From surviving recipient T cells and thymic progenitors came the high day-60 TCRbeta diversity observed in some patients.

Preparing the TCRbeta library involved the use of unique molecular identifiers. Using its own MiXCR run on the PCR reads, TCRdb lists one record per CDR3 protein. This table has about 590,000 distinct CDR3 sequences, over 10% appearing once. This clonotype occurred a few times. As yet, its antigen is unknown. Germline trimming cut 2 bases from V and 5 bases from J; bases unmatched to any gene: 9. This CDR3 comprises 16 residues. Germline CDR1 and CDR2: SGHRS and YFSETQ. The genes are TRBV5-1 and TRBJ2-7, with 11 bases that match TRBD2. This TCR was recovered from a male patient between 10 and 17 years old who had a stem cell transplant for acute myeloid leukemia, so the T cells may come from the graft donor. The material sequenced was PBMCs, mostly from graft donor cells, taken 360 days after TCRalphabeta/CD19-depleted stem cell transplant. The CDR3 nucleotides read TGCGCCAGCAGCTTTCCTATAGCGGGAGGGCCCCACGAGCAGTACTTC. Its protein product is CASSFPIAGGPHEQYF.